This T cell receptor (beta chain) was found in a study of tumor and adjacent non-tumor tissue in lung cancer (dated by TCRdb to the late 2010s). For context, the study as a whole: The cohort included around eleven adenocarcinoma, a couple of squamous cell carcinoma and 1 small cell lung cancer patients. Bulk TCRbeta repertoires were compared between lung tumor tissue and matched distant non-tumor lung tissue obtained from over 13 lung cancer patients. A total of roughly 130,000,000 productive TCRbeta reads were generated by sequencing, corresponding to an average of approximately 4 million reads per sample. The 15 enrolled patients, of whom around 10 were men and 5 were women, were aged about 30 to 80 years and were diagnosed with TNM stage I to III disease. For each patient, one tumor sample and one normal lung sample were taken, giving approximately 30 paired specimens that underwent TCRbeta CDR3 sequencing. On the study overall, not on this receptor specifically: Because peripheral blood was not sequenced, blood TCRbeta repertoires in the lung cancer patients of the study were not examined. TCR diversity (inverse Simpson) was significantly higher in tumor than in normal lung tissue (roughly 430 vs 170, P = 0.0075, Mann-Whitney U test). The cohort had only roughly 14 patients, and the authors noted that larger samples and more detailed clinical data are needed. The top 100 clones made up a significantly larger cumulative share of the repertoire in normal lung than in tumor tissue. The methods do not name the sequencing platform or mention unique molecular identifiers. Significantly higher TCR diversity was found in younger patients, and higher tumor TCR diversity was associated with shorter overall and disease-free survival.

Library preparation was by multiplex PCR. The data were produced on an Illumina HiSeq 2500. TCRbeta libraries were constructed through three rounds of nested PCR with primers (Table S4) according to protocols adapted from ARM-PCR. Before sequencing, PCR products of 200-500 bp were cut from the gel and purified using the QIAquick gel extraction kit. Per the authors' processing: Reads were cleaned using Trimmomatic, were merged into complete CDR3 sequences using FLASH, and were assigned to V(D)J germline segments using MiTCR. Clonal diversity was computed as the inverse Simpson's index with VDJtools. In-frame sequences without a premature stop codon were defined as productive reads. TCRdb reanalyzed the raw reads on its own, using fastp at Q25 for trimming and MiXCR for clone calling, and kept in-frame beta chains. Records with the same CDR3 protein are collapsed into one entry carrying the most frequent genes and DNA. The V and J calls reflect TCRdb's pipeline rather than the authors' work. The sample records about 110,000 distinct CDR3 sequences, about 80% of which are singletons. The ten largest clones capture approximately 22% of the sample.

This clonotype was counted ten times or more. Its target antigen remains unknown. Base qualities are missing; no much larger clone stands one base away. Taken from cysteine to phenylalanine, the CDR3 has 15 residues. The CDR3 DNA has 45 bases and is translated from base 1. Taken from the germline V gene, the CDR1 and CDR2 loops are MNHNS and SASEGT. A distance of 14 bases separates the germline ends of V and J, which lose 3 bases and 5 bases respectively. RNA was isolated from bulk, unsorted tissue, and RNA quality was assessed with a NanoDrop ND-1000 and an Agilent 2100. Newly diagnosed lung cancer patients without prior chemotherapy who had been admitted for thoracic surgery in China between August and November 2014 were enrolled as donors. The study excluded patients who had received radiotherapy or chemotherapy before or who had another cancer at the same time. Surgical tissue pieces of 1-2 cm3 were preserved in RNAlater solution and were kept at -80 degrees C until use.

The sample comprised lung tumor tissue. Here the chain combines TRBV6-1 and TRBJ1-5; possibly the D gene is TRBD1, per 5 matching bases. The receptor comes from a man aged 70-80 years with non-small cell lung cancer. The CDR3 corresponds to CASSDWGEWHQPQHF. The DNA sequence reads TGTGCCAGCAGTGATTGGGGGGAATGGCATCAGCCCCAGCATTTT.